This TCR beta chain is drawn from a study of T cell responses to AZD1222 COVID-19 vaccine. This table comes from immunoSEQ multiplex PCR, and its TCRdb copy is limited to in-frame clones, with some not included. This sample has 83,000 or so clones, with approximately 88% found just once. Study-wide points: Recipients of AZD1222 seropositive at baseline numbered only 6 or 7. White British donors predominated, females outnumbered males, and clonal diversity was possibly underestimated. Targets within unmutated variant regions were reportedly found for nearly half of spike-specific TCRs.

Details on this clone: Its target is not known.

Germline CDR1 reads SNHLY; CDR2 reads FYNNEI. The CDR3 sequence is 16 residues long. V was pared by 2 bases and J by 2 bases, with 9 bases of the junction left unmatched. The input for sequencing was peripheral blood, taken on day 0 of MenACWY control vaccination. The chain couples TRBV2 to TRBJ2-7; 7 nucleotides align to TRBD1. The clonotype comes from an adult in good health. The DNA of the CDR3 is TGTGCCAGCAGTGAACTACCGGGACAGCTACCCTACGAGCAGTACTTC. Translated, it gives CASSELPGQLPYEQYF. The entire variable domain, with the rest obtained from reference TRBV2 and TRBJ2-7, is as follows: EPEVTQTPSHQVTQMGQEVILRCVPISNHLYFYWYRQILGQKVEFLVSFYNNEISEKSEIFDDQFSVERPDGSNFTLKIRSTKLEDSAMYFCASSELPGQLPYEQYFGPGTRLTVT.